Shown below are 7 T cell receptor beta chains from a single sample sequenced in a study of T cells in tuberculosis. Time point meaning: new active TB diagnosis, blood taken before or within 7 days of starting treatment. TCRdb's copy holds only in-frame clones and misses some; the assay was immunoSEQ multiplex PCR. Seen here are approximately 35,000 clones, around 92% observed once, and the top ten hold under 9%. Sequenced material: PBMCs, taken at tuberculosis diagnosis. The receptors were gathered from an adult with tuberculosis. Some clones in this sample may be carry-over from other donors' samples.

This chain links TRBV19 with TRBJ2-1, with D perhaps TRBD2 (7 bases). Germline loops: CDR1 LNHDA, CDR2 SQIVND (reference sequence). V lost 4 bases, J lost 9 bases, and 10 bases lay in between. The CDR3 covers 12 residues. In DNA, the CDR3 is TGTGCCAGTAGTAATAGGGGGGGTGAGCAGTTCTTC. Its protein product is CASSNRGGEQFF.

The CDR3 nucleotides are TGCGCCAGCCGTAAAGACTCAGCGGGGGCATACAATGAGCAGTTCTTC. Its translation is CASRKDSAGAYNEQFF. The chain has TRBV10-1 and TRBJ2-1; 8 bases line up with TRBD2. CDR1 WNHNN and CDR2 SYGVQD come from the germline V gene (reference sequence). The CDR3 covers 16 residues. Trimming cost V 8 bases and J 4 bases; bases outside gene matches: 13.

With regard to this clone: Other DNA sequences in the sample encode the same CDR3. The rearrangement links TRBV7-2 to TRBJ2-7; TRBD2 is a possible D gene (6 bases). V lost 5 bases and J 4 bases, leaving 12 bases between the germline ends. CDR1 is SGHTA, CDR2 FQGNSA, per germline. CDR3 length: 13 amino acids. CDR3 DNA sequence: TGTGCCAGCAGCCCCGCACGGGGGTACGAGCAGTACTTC. Its protein product is CASSPARGYEQYF.

The V call is TRBV4-2, the J call TRBJ1-4; D is possibly TRBD1 (5 bases). Germline assignment: CDR1 LGHNA and CDR2 YNFKEQ. V was pared by 1 base and J by 6 bases, with 9 bases between. The CDR3 is 14 amino acids. As DNA, the CDR3 is TGTGCCAGCAGCCAAGCGGGCAGGGATGAAAAACTGTTTTTT. It is translated as CASSQAGRDEKLFF.

The V gene is TRBV6-5, the J gene TRBJ1-3; weak D call: TRBD1 (5 bases). The germline CDR1 and CDR2 sequences are MNHEY and SVGAGI. CDR3 size: 15 residues. V lost 5 bases, J lost 0 bases, and 11 bases lay in between. The chain's CDR3 is CASSKTAFSGNTIYF. The CDR3 nucleotides read TGTGCCAGCAGTAAGACAGCCTTCTCTGGAAACACCATATATTTT.

In this sample, this clone turned up once. The CDR3 sequence: CATSRESPGQGDTQYF. The CDR3 nucleotides are TGTGCCACCAGCAGAGAGTCACCGGGACAGGGAGATACGCAGTATTTT. V gene TRBV15 combines with J gene TRBJ2-3, with TRBD1 matching 9 bases. Germline values: CDR1 LNHNV, CDR2 YYDKDF (reference sequence). The CDR3 has 16 amino acids. After removal of 0 bases from V and 5 bases from J, the junction contained 6 bases not matched to a gene.

The rearrangement links TRBV5-6 to TRBJ2-1; 11 nucleotides match TRBD2. Germline loops: CDR1 SGHDT, CDR2 YYEEEE. J gave up 10 bases and V 1 base, and 10 bases lay outside the gene matches. The CDR3 extends over 16 amino acids. The CDR3 spells CASSLLSLAGGLEQFF. DNA for the CDR3: TGTGCCAGCAGCTTGCTTTCGCTAGCGGGGGGATTGGAGCAGTTCTTC.